The 10 T cell receptor beta chains presented below share a single source sample, sequenced in a study of blood T cell repertoires in COVID-19. Sequencing used immunoSEQ multiplex PCR; TCRdb keeps in-frame clones, though not all of them. The table includes about 220,000 clones, around 87% detected once. Sequenced input: peripheral blood. The receptors come from a woman between 45 and 65 years old with COVID-19, enrolled during active disease.

This clone was seen just once. The genes are TRBV6-1 and TRBJ2-1; tentative D call: TRBD2 (6 bases). CDR3 length: 12 amino acids. The germline V gene encodes CDR1 MNHNS and CDR2 SASEGT. Trimming pared 1 base from V and 14 bases from J, leaving 12 bases between. The CDR3 DNA is TGTGCCAGCAGTGAAGGGCGAGGAGGGGAGTTCTTC. Translating gives CASSEGRGGEFF.

The chain employs TRBV10-2 and TRBJ2-1; D may be TRBD2 (5 bases). V lost 0 bases and J 5 bases, leaving 14 bases between the germline ends. Germline loops: CDR1 WSHSY, CDR2 SAAADI. The CDR3 totals 16 residues. Written as DNA, the CDR3 is TGCGCCAGCAGTGAGTCGAAAGGACTTCTACACAATGAGCAGTTCTTC. Translating gives CASSESKGLLHNEQFF.

The chain joins TRBV12-5 to TRBJ2-1; the match to TRBD1 covers 12 bases. J gave up 6 bases and V 4 bases, and 4 bases lay outside the gene matches. The CDR3 loop spans 15 amino acids. Germline values: CDR1 LGHNT, CDR2 FRNRAP. The CDR3 spells CASGWGQGARNEQFF. The CDR3, as DNA: TGTGCTAGTGGTTGGGGACAGGGGGCGCGCAATGAGCAGTTCTTC.

The chain links TRBV6-4 to TRBJ1-5, with TRBD1 identical over 12 bases. Germline CDR1 MRHNA, CDR2 SNTAGT. V dropped 6 bases and J dropped 2; count of bases not matched to a gene: 14. The CDR3 spans 19 residues. DNA for the CDR3: TGTGCCAGCAGCTCACAGGTGGGACAGGGGGCTCGTGGCAATCAGCCCCAGCATTTT. Protein: CASSSQVGQGARGNQPQHF.

This clone has more than one count but fewer than ten. The J gene is TRBJ2-1, the V gene TRBV9; D is perhaps TRBD2 (5 bases). The CDR3 spans 14 residues. The germline V gene encodes CDR1 SGDLS and CDR2 YYNGEE. V shed 2 bases and J shed 0 bases, with 6 bases lying between them. The CDR3 DNA reads as TGTGCCAGCAGCGTCGGGGTCTCCTACAATGAGCAGTTCTTC. It specifies CASSVGVSYNEQFF.

This rearrangement joins TRBV6-2 or TRBV6-3 to TRBJ1-2; 8 nucleotides line up with TRBD1. The CDR3 runs to 17 residues. The junction had 10 bases not matched to a gene; V was cut back by 4 bases and J by 0 bases. From germline, CDR1 is MNHEY and CDR2 SVGEGT. CDR3 coding DNA: TGTGCCAGCAGTTTCATCCTCGGACAGGGCACTAACTATGGCTACACCTTC. It encodes CASSFILGQGTNYGYTF.

This rearrangement joins TRBV5-1 to TRBJ2-6, with D maybe TRBD1 (5 bases). This CDR3 is 16 amino acids long. V was shortened by 2 bases and J by 0 bases, with 9 bases between the two germline ends. Germline-derived CDR1 and CDR2 are SGHRS and YFSETQ. In DNA, the CDR3 is TGCGCCAGCAGCTTACAGGTTAGCTCTGGGGCCAACGTCCTGACTTTC. Its translation is CASSLQVSSGANVLTF.

The CDR3 sequence is CASSISGSGANVLTF. The DNA for the CDR3 is TGTGCCAGTAGTATCTCGGGCTCTGGGGCCAACGTCCTGACTTTC. The V call is TRBV19, the J call TRBJ2-6; D remains unclear. Germline V gene lookup returns CDR1 LNHDA and CDR2 SQIVND (reference sequence). Deletions cut 3 bases from V and 0 bases from J, with 6 bases between. The CDR3 covers 15 residues.

The genes are TRBV7-2 and TRBJ1-2, with 7 bases identical to TRBD1. The length of the CDR3 is 14 residues. Germline V gene sequence: CDR1 SGHTA, CDR2 FQGNSA. V dropped 1 base and J dropped 4; count of bases not matched to a gene: 3. The CDR3 sequence: CASSLGYRGYGYTF. In DNA, the CDR3 is TGTGCCAGCAGCTTAGGGTACAGGGGCTATGGCTACACCTTC.

The chain links TRBV30 to TRBJ2-2; D not resolved. V lost 5 bases and J lost 1, with 11 bases in between. The CDR3 consists of 14 residues. Germline V gene sequence: CDR1 GTSNPN, CDR2 SVGIG (reference sequence). The CDR3 bases are TGTGCCTGGTCGTTAGTCCGGAACACCGGGGAGCTGTTTTTT. Protein sequence: CAWSLVRNTGELFF.